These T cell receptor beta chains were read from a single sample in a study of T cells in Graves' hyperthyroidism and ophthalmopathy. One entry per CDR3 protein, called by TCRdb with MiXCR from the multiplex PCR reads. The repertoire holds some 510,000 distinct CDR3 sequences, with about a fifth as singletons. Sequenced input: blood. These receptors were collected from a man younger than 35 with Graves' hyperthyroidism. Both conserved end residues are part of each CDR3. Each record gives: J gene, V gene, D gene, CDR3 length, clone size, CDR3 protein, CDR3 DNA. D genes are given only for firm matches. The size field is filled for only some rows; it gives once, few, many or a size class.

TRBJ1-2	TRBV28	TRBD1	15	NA	CASSENRGLDYGYTF	TGTGCCAGCAGTGAGAACAGGGGTTTGGACTATGGCTACACCTTC
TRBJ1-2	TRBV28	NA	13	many	CASSLSSEYGYTF	TGTGCCAGCAGTTTATCGTCAGAGTATGGCTACACCTTC
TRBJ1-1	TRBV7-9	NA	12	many	CASSSTGKEAFF	TGTGCCAGCAGCTCAACGGGCAAGGAAGCTTTCTTT
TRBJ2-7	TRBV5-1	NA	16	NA	CASSLDPGPDAYEQYF	TGCGCCAGCAGCCTGGACCCAGGACCAGACGCCTACGAGCAGTACTTC
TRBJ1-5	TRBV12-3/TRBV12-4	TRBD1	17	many	CASSLGTVPYSNQPQHF	TGTGCCAGCAGCCTCGGGACAGTCCCTTATAGCAATCAGCCCCAGCATTTT
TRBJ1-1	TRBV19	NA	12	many	CASSGGSDEAFF	TGTGCCAGTAGTGGGGGTAGCGATGAAGCTTTCTTT
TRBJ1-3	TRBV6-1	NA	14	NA	CASSERSSGNTIYF	TGTGCCAGCAGTGAACGCAGCTCTGGAAACACCATATATTTT
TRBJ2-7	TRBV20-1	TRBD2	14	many	CSARRRRGTYEQYF	TGCAGTGCTCGCCGTAGGCGGGGGACCTACGAGCAGTACTTC
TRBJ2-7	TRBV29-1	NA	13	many	CSVAGAGRYEQYF	TGCAGCGTTGCTGGAGCTGGGCGGTACGAGCAGTACTTC
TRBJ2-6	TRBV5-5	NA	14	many	CASGTDSGANVLTF	TGTGCCAGCGGAACGGACTCTGGGGCCAACGTCCTGACTTTC
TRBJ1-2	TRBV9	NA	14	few	CASSAHPDSYGYTF	TGTGCCAGCAGCGCGCACCCGGACAGCTATGGCTACACCTTC
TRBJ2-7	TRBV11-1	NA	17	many	CASSSYAQGHSSYEQYF	TGTGCCAGCAGCTCTTACGCCCAGGGTCACAGCTCCTACGAGCAGTACTTC
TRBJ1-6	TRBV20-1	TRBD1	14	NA	CSARTGPILSPLHF	TGCAGTGCCCGGACAGGGCCCATTCTTTCACCCCTCCACTTT
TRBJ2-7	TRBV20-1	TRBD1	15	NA	CSAVPRRDRAYEQYF	TGCAGTGCTGTACCCCGCCGGGACAGGGCGTACGAGCAGTACTTC
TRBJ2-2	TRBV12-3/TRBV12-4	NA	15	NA	CASSRRDWNTGELFF	TGTGCCAGCAGTCGGCGGGATTGGAACACCGGGGAGCTGTTTTTT
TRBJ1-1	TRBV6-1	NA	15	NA	CASSPFTEGNTEAFF	TGTGCCAGCAGTCCCTTTACCGAGGGTAACACTGAAGCTTTCTTT
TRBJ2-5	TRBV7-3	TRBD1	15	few	CASSLGTGGLKTQYF	TGTGCCAGCAGCTTGGGGACAGGGGGCTTAAAGACCCAGTACTTC
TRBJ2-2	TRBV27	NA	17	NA	CASNKVGLPANTGELFF	TGTGCCAGCAATAAAGTCGGACTGCCCGCGAACACCGGGGAGCTGTTTTTT
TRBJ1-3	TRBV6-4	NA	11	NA	CASIEGTTIYF	TGTGCCAGCATTGAGGGTACCACCATATATTTT
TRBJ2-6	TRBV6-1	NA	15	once	CASRPDSSGANVLTF	TGTGCCAGCAGACCCGACAGTTCAGGGGCCAACGTCCTGACTTTC
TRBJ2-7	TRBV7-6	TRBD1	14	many	CASSLDRGVGEQYF	TGTGCCAGCAGCTTAGACAGGGGGGTGGGGGAGCAGTACTTC
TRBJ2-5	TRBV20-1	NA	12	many	CSAGGSGGTQYF	TGCAGTGCTGGGGGGAGTGGCGGGACCCAGTACTTC
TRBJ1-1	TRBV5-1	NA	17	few	CASSLGLPGNMNTEAFF	TGCGCCAGCAGCTTGGGTCTTCCGGGAAACATGAACACTGAAGCTTTCTTT
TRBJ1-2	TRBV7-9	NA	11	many	CASSLFGGYTF	TGTGCCAGCAGCTTATTTGGTGGCTACACCTTC
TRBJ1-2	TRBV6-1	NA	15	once	CASSRGVQANYGYTF	TGTGCCAGCAGCCGGGGAGTGCAGGCTAACTATGGCTACACCTTC
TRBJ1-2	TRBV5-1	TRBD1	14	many	CAGRREGAAYGYTF	TGCGCCGGCCGGAGGGAGGGGGCAGCCTATGGCTACACCTTC
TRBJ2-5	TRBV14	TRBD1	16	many	CASSHAQTGVHETQYF	TGTGCCAGCAGCCACGCCCAGACAGGGGTACATGAGACCCAGTACTTC
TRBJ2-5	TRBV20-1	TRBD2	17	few	CSRPSPRLAGEGETQYF	TGCAGTCGCCCAAGCCCGAGACTAGCGGGGGAGGGGGAGACCCAGTACTTC
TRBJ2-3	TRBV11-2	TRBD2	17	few	CASSPLAAGVPGDTQYF	TGTGCCAGCAGCCCGTTGGCCGCGGGGGTCCCCGGAGATACGCAGTATTTT
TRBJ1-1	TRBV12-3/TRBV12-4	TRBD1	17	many	CASRPRQGPLGGTEAFF	TGTGCCAGCAGACCCAGACAGGGCCCCCTTGGTGGCACTGAAGCTTTCTTT
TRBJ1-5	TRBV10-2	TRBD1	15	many	CATLQGDRRNQPQHF	TGCGCCACACTACAGGGGGATCGGCGCAATCAGCCCCAGCATTTT
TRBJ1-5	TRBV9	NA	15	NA	CASSPDPTADQPQHF	TGTGCCAGCAGCCCCGACCCCACAGCAGACCAGCCCCAGCATTTT
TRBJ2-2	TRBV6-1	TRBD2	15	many	CASSRLAGGPGELFF	TGTGCCAGCAGCAGACTAGCGGGGGGGCCCGGGGAGCTGTTTTTT
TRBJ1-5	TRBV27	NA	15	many	CASSLSWQGGQPQHF	TGTGCCAGCAGTTTATCGTGGCAGGGAGGTCAGCCCCAGCATTTT
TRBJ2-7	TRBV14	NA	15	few	CASSLLETPSYEQYF	TGTGCCAGCAGCCTCCTGGAAACACCTTCCTACGAGCAGTACTTC